This is a list of T cell receptor beta chains from one sample in a study of siplizumab effects on memory and regulatory T cells. Here immunoSEQ multiplex PCR was the method, and the copy in TCRdb shows in-frame clones only, minus some. The sample consists of roughly 26,000 clones, approximately 82% of them appearing once. The specimen was memory CD4+ T cells sorted from blood. The receptors were sampled from a human donor in good health. Both conserved end residues are part of each CDR3. A D gene is named only where the DNA matches it firmly. Clone size is shown for a subset of rows, as once, few, many or a class of expanded clone.

-,TRBV7-3,TRBJ2-7,TRBD2,CASSLRGGGPYEQYF,TGTGCCAGCAGCTTAAGGGGGGGAGGACCCTACGAGCAGTACTTC
-,TRBV29-1,TRBJ2-3,-,CSVRRDGTDTQYF,TGCAGCGTCCGTAGGGACGGGACAGATACGCAGTATTTT
-,TRBV14,TRBJ2-7,-,CASSQDSGNTYEQYF,TGTGCCAGCAGCCAAGATAGTGGGAATACCTACGAGCAGTACTTC
-,TRBV5-5,TRBJ2-3,TRBD1,CASSMDRDTQYF,TGTGCCAGCAGCATGGACAGGGATACGCAGTATTTT
-,TRBV19,TRBJ2-1,TRBD2,CASTRASRGSYNEQFF,TGTGCCAGTACCCGAGCGTCGCGGGGGTCCTACAATGAGCAGTTCTTC
-,TRBV19,TRBJ2-3,-,CASSIYGSSTDTQYF,TGTGCCAGTAGTATTTACGGGAGTAGCACAGATACGCAGTATTTT
once,TRBV19,TRBJ1-2,-,CASWSDREYGYTF,TGTGCCAGTTGGTCCGACCGGGAGTATGGCTACACCTTC
-,TRBV21-1,TRBJ2-2,-,CASSKRTGTTGELFF,TGTGCCAGCAGCAAAAGGACAGGGACCACCGGGGAGCTGTTTTTT
few,TRBV2,TRBJ2-1,TRBD1,CASRVTGGAGNEQFF,TGTGCCAGCAGGGTAACAGGGGGCGCGGGGAATGAGCAGTTCTTC
-,TRBV18,TRBJ2-3,-,CASSPGQVTDTQYF,TGTGCCAGCTCACCCGGACAAGTCACAGATACGCAGTATTTT
-,TRBV7-2,TRBJ2-1,TRBD2,CASSLAGRASSYNEQFF,TGTGCCAGCAGCTTAGCCGGGAGGGCAAGCTCCTACAATGAGCAGTTCTTC
-,TRBV30,TRBJ1-3,-,CAWILVGGFSGNTIYF,TGTGCCTGGATATTGGTGGGGGGCTTCTCTGGAAACACCATATATTTT
-,TRBV27,TRBJ2-1,TRBD2,CASSLAGTKLYNEQFF,TGTGCCAGCAGTTTAGCCGGGACTAAGTTGTACAATGAGCAGTTCTTC
-,TRBV28,TRBJ1-2,-,CASSSDEGGNYGYTF,TGTGCCAGCAGTTCGGATGAGGGTGGGAACTATGGCTACACCTTC
-,TRBV25-1,TRBJ2-1,-,CASSDSTSRREQFF,TGTGCCAGCAGTGATTCGACTAGTCGTCGTGAGCAGTTCTTC
-,TRBV6-1,TRBJ2-1,TRBD2,CASSPLAGGYNEQFF,TGTGCCAGCAGTCCCCTAGCGGGCGGCTACAATGAGCAGTTCTTC
-,TRBV6-1,TRBJ2-2,-,CASSGWAGLNTGELFF,TGTGCCAGCAGTGGCTGGGCGGGATTAAACACCGGGGAGCTGTTTTTT
-,TRBV7-3,TRBJ2-3,TRBD2,CASSFASGEVDTQYF,TGTGCCAGCAGCTTCGCTAGCGGGGAAGTGGATACGCAGTATTTT
-,TRBV30,TRBJ2-7,TRBD1,CASSLPKDRVTYEQYF,TGTGCCTCCTCCCTCCCGAAGGACAGGGTAACCTACGAGCAGTACTTC
-,TRBV9,TRBJ1-3,-,CASSRPLSGNTIYF,TGTGCCAGCAGCAGACCTCTCTCTGGAAACACCATATATTTT
-,TRBV18,TRBJ2-5,-,CASSPPGTGKETQYF,TGTGCCAGCTCACCACCGGGCACCGGGAAAGAGACCCAGTACTTC
once,TRBV11-1,TRBJ1-2,TRBD1,CASSSDRGNYGYTF,TGTGCCAGCAGCTCGGACAGGGGCAACTATGGCTACACCTTC
-,TRBV28,TRBJ2-1,-,CASSLWEDEQFF,TGTGCCAGCAGTTTATGGGAAGATGAGCAGTTCTTC
-,TRBV2,TRBJ1-6,-,CASSGRGSRSYNSPLHF,TGTGCCAGCAGTGGCAGGGGTAGTCGGTCCTATAATTCACCCCTCCACTTT
-,TRBV28,TRBJ2-1,TRBD1,CASVMQGALREQFF,TGTGCCAGTGTGATGCAGGGGGCGTTGAGGGAGCAGTTCTTC
-,TRBV11-3,TRBJ2-4,-,CASSLENIQYF,TGTGCCAGCAGCTTAGAGAACATTCAGTACTTC
-,TRBV25-1,TRBJ1-2,-,CASSEGRDFYGYTF,TGTGCCAGCAGTGAAGGCAGGGACTTCTATGGCTACACCTTC
-,TRBV6-5,TRBJ1-2,TRBD1,CASSYDGTGRAYTF,TGTGCCAGCAGTTACGACGGGACAGGTCGGGCCTACACCTTC
-,TRBV4-1,TRBJ2-5,TRBD1,CASSRGQGRGETQYF,TGCGCCAGCAGCCGAGGACAGGGTAGGGGAGAGACCCAGTACTTC
-,TRBV28,TRBJ1-4,-,CASRFGGRDNEKLFF,TGTGCCAGCAGGTTCGGGGGGAGAGATAATGAAAAACTGTTTTTT
once,TRBV18,TRBJ2-5,TRBD2,CASSANLAGARKETQYF,TGTGCCAGCTCAGCGAATCTAGCGGGAGCACGAAAAGAGACCCAGTACTTC
-,TRBV7-8,TRBJ2-1,TRBD2,CASSSLAGGVDEQFF,TGTGCCAGCAGCTCCTTAGCGGGGGGGGTCGATGAGCAGTTCTTC
-,TRBV6-1,TRBJ1-2,-,CASSDKPNYGYTF,TGTGCCAGCAGTGATAAGCCTAACTATGGCTACACCTTC
-,TRBV7-3,TRBJ1-2,-,CASSLGPEVGYTF,TGTGCCAGCAGCTTAGGGCCCGAGGTCGGCTACACCTTC